The 12 T cell receptor beta chains below all came from one sample that was sequenced in a study of shared clonotypes between healthy human individuals. TCRdb's table, derived via immunoSEQ multiplex PCR, lists solely in-frame clones and lacks some. The table includes a few million clones, 92% detected once. The source material was naive CD4+ T cells from PBMCs. Documented subset: CD45RA+ positively selected. The receptors come from a man between 18 and 35 years old in good health. Some clones in this sample may be carry-over from other donors' samples.

V usage is TRBV6-1 and J usage is TRBJ1-5; the match to TRBD1 covers 7 bases. Looked up from germline, CDR1 is MNHNS and CDR2 is SASEGT. This CDR3 contains 13 residues. V was pared by 8 bases and J by 6 bases, with 7 bases of the junction left unmatched. This CDR3 reads CASRGPGGQPQHF. DNA for the CDR3: TGTGCCAGCCGGGGACCAGGGGGTCAGCCCCAGCATTTT.

The chain is built from TRBV5-1 and TRBJ1-2, with 12 positions matching TRBD1. The CDR3 is 14 amino acids. The trim removed 4 bases at V and 7 bases at J, leaving 5 bases unmatched. From germline, CDR1 is SGHRS and CDR2 YFSETQ. The chain's CDR3 is CASSGGQGAAGYTF. Here the CDR3 DNA reads TGCGCCAGCAGCGGGGGACAGGGGGCTGCTGGCTACACCTTC. Based on the CDR3 plus reference TRBV5-1 and TRBJ1-2, the full variable domain is KAGVTQTPRYLIKTRGQQVTLSCSPISGHRSVSWYQQTPGQGLQFLFEYFSETQRNKGNFPGRFSGRQFSNSRSEMNVSTLELGDSALYLCASSGGQGAAGYTFGSGTRLTVV.

V is TRBV7-3 and J is TRBJ2-7, with TRBD1 matching over 10 bases. There are 15 residues in the CDR3. Per germline, CDR1 SGHTA and CDR2 FQGTGA. Unmatched junction bases numbered 8, after V lost 5 bases and J lost 4 bases. The CDR3 nucleotides read TGTGCCAGCAGCCCCCAAGGGACAGGGGATTACGAGCAGTACTTC. Protein: CASSPQGTGDYEQYF.

This clone was picked up one time. The chain employs TRBV2 and TRBJ2-4, with a weak D call TRBD2 (7 bases). CDR3 size: 15 residues. The V end lost 4 bases, the J end lost 0 bases, and 10 bases lay between the germline ends. CDR1 and CDR2 from the germline V gene are SNHLY and FYNNEI. The DNA for the CDR3 is TGTGCCAGCAGTGGGGAGGGGGTAGCCAAAAACATTCAGTACTTC. It translates to CASSGEGVAKNIQYF. The complete variable domain, with remaining parts taken from reference TRBV2 and TRBJ2-4, reads EPEVTQTPSHQVTQMGQEVILRCVPISNHLYFYWYRQILGQKVEFLVSFYNNEISEKSEIFDDQFSVERPDGSNFTLKIRSTKLEDSAMYFCASSGEGVAKNIQYFGAGTRLSVL.

V is TRBV30 and J is TRBJ1-4; D gene uncertain. CDR3 length: 13 amino acids. Trimming took 0 bases from V and 8 from J, leaving 10 bases between them. Germline V gene data show CDR1 as GTSNPN and CDR2 as SVGIG (reference sequence). CDR3 in amino acids: CAWSVSAVEKLFF. CDR3 sequence (DNA): TGTGCCTGGAGTGTAAGTGCGGTCGAAAAACTGTTTTTT.

The V and J genes are TRBV30 and TRBJ1-1; 8 nucleotides align to TRBD1. The trim removed 4 bases at V and 4 bases at J, leaving 14 bases unmatched. The CDR3 length is 16 residues. From germline, CDR1 is GTSNPN and CDR2 SVGIG (reference sequence). Written as DNA, the CDR3 is TGTGCCTGGACCCGGACAGGGAAAAAGGTTGGCACTGAAGCTTTCTTT. It yields the protein CAWTRTGKKVGTEAFF.

The rearrangement links TRBV7-9 to TRBJ1-4; D is ambiguous. CDR3 length: 17 amino acids. V lost 3 bases to trimming and J lost 0 bases, with 14 bases between them. Germline CDR1 is SEHNR and CDR2 is FQNEAQ (reference sequence). The CDR3 sequence is CASSFLFTPATNEKLFF. The CDR3 DNA sequence: TGTGCCAGCAGCTTCTTATTTACACCCGCAACTAATGAAAAACTGTTTTTT.

J is TRBJ1-3 and V is TRBV7-6, with 7 nucleotides matching TRBD1. Trimming took 5 bases from V and 4 from J; bases not matched to a gene: 11. CDR1 and CDR2 (germline): SGHVS, FNYEAQ. The CDR3 sequence is 16 residues long. The CDR3 reads CASSPGGNLRGNTIYF. The CDR3 nucleotides read TGTGCCAGCAGCCCAGGGGGTAACTTAAGAGGAAACACCATATATTTT. The complete variable domain, with remaining parts taken from reference TRBV7-6 and TRBJ1-3, reads GAGVSQSPRYKVTKRGQDVALRCDPISGHVSLYWYRQALGQGPEFLTYFNYEAQQDKSGLPNDRFSAERPEGSISTLTIQRTEQRDSAMYRCASSPGGNLRGNTIYFGEGSWLTVV.

The chain's CDR3 is CASSPFSGSTDTQYF. The DNA for the CDR3 is TGTGCCAGCAGTCCATTTAGCGGGAGCACAGATACGCAGTATTTT. The rearrangement joins TRBV7-9 to TRBJ2-3, with 7 positions matching TRBD2. Trimming cost V 6 bases and J 0 bases; bases outside gene matches: 6. The CDR3 is made up of 15 amino acids. CDR1 and CDR2 from the germline V gene are SEHNR and FQNEAQ (reference sequence).

The genes are TRBV2 and TRBJ2-3, with TRBD2 as a possible D gene (6 bases). Per the germline V gene, CDR1 is SNHLY and CDR2 is FYNNEI. The CDR3 extends over 17 amino acids. V lost 8 bases to trimming and J lost 4 bases, with 25 bases between them. CDR3: CASLPPNGAGRADTQYF. The CDR3 bases are TGTGCCAGCCTCCCTCCGAATGGGGCGGGAAGAGCAGATACGCAGTATTTT.

The chain links TRBV19 to TRBJ2-7, with TRBD1 matching 7 bases. This CDR3 spans 13 amino acids. V dropped 6 bases and J dropped 6; count of bases not matched to a gene: 8. CDR1 is LNHDA and CDR2 is SQIVND in the germline V gene (reference sequence). CDR3 amino acids: CASRPTGNGEQYF. The CDR3 DNA sequence: TGTGCCAGTAGGCCGACAGGGAACGGCGAGCAGTACTTC.

V gene TRBV5-4 combines with J gene TRBJ2-1; D might be TRBD1 (5 bases). Per the germline V gene, CDR1 is SGHNT and CDR2 is YYREEE (reference sequence). The CDR3 runs 14 residues. The V end lost 4 bases, the J end lost 0 bases, and 8 bases lay between the germline ends. This chain's CDR3 is CASSQGSSYNEQFF. The DNA for the CDR3 is TGTGCCAGCAGCCAGGGTAGCTCCTACAATGAGCAGTTCTTC.